This T cell receptor beta chain was recovered during a study of blood T cell repertoires in COVID-19 (dated by TCRdb to about 2020). Concerning the study at large: Samples from collaborators originated in the United States, Italy and Spain and spanned both the acute and convalescent phases of COVID-19. The repertoires were made available in a free public database intended to serve as a resource for research on the immune response to SARS-CoV-2. The material from the prospective study consisted of cDNA or gDNA derived from T cells, B-cell-depleted T cells, or PBMCs. Where available, HLA class I and class II types were taken from metadata supplied by the sample provider and were not determined by assay-based typing. Samples were obtained from the ongoing ImmuneRACE study (first 160 participants) and from over a thousand subjects provided by 6 global collaborators. Subjects who had been exposed to COVID-19, were actively infected with it, or had recovered from it provided the deeply sampled blood TCRbeta repertoires that made up the dataset. Sample metadata almost always included a de-identified subject ID, COVID-19 status, age in years and sex.

What the work shows at the level of the full study, not this receptor alone: The quantity of clinical and demographic metadata differed by source and by participant and was supplied without curation.

One collaborating source in Seattle enrolled patients during active infection and followed them longitudinally through the course of disease. Collaborating institutions collected whole blood in K2EDTA tubes following their own protocols. For TCRbeta analysis, collaborator samples were shipped as frozen whole blood, as isolated PBMCs, or as DNA extracted from either sample type. In the case of this clone: Its binding antigen is unknown. Base qualities are missing; no much larger clone stands one base away.

The immunoSEQ Assay, a bias-controlled multiplex PCR, was used to amplify TCRbeta CDR3 regions from genomic DNA. In the authors' own workflow: The number of nucleated cells in each sample was estimated by amplification of reference gene primers within the assay. To quantify the absolute abundance of each unique TCRbeta CDR3 rearrangement, sequence reads were collapsed and filtered. Productive Simpson clonality was computed per sample as the square root of Simpson's diversity index over productive rearrangements. TCRdb's version of the immuneACCESS table is confined to in-frame rearrangements and falls short of the full clone set. An unresolved V gene accounts for under half of the shortfall where checked; the remainder is of unknown origin. The DNA gave D and trimming, while V, J and clone size come from that table. The sample data list about 47,000 clones, and around 85% of these were observed just once. The top ten hold more than 20% of the sample.

There are 13 amino acids in the CDR3, from cysteine to phenylalanine inclusive. Only the CDR3 DNA is retained, 39 bases long and in frame from the first base. V lost 4 bases and J lost 5 bases; the stretch between them is 9 bases long. As encoded in the germline V gene (reference sequence), CDR1 is GTSNPN while CDR2 is SVGIG. The chain was built from TRBV30 and TRBJ1-6, with the D gene call left open. The specimen was peripheral blood. This receptor was obtained from a woman over 75 with COVID-19, enrolled during active disease. DNA sequence: TGTGCCTGGACGGAGGATAATAATTCACCCCTCCACTTT. Its protein is CAWTEDNNSPLHF.